The 3 T cell receptor beta chains listed next were all sequenced from one sample in a study of T cells in Graves' hyperthyroidism and ophthalmopathy. TCR beta CDR3 sequences were amplified from RNA transcripts. Using the HTBI primer set, a first-round RT-PCR was run on the TCR CDR3. Each CDR3 protein gets one entry after TCRdb re-called the multiplex PCR reads with MiXCR. The sample contains roughly 580,000 distinct CDR3 sequences, approximately 15% of which appear only once. The material sequenced was blood. The origin of the receptors is a woman in her thirties with Graves' hyperthyroidism that later progressed to Graves' ophthalmopathy.

This clonotype has ten or more counts. This sequence joins TRBV6-1 and TRBJ1-5; possible D gene TRBD1, 5 bases. Per the germline V gene, CDR1 is MNHNS and CDR2 is SASEGT. The germline V and J ends were trimmed by 8 bases and 3 bases, with 14 bases remaining between them. CDR3 length equals 14 residues. The CDR3 here is CASGAEHFNQPQHF. CDR3 nucleotides: TGTGCCAGCGGGGCAGAGCACTTCAATCAGCCCCAGCATTTT.

The chain couples TRBV29-1 to TRBJ2-7; perhaps D is TRBD1 or TRBD2 (5 bases each). Germline V gene sequence: CDR1 SQVTM, CDR2 ANQGSEA. V gave up 5 bases and J gave up 6 bases, with 14 bases separating them. CDR3 length: 12 amino acids. The CDR3 region has the DNA TGCAGCGTTCGGGACGGTACCTGCGAGCAGTACTTC. Translating gives CSVRDGTCEQYF.

This clonotype was detected ten times or more. The V gene is TRBV19, the J gene TRBJ1-2; D perhaps matches TRBD1 (6 bases). The V gene's germline CDR1 is LNHDA and CDR2 SQIVND (reference sequence). The V end was cut by 7 bases, the J end by 4 bases, with 19 bases between. This CDR3 region has 15 residues. As DNA, the CDR3 is TGTGCCAGTAAGGTGGTAGGACAGAGACTCTATGGCTACACCTTC. As protein: CASKVVGQRLYGYTF.